This TCR beta chain was sequenced in a study of T cells after yellow fever vaccination. TCRdb itself ran the 5' RACE reads through MiXCR, one entry per CDR3 protein. The table records 95,000 to 150,000 distinct CDR3 sequences, 7.4% of them present only once. This clonotype was seen ten or more times. Sequences were derived from CD4+ T cells sorted from PBMCs, sampled less than 11 days after the first yellow fever vaccination. The TCR comes from a man aged 18 to 30 who received the YFV17D yellow fever vaccine.

The CDR3 region has the DNA TGTGCCAGCAGTTATCGCGCTATGGTTTCGGAAAAACTGTTTTTT. Its translation is CASSYRAMVSEKLFF. V usage is TRBV27 and J usage is TRBJ1-4; no firm D call. V lost 4 bases, J lost 8 bases, and 17 bases lay in between. The CDR3 loop spans 15 amino acids. The germline V gene has CDR1 MNHEY and CDR2 SMNVEV (reference sequence).